The rows below give T cell receptor beta chains drawn from one sample of a study of T-cell reconstitution after alpha-beta-depleted transplantation in children. TCRdb called the PCR reads again in MiXCR, with one record for every CDR3 protein. The sample yields 250,000 to 350,000 distinct CDR3 sequences, roughly 21% seen once. This specimen consisted of PBMCs, mostly from graft donor cells, obtained 180 days after TCRalphabeta/CD19-depleted stem cell transplant. The receptor set was obtained from a male patient aged 10 to 17 who had a stem cell transplant for acute lymphoblastic leukemia, so the T cells may come from the graft donor. CDR3s include the opening cysteine and the closing phenylalanine or tryptophan. The D gene is left open where the match is weak. The size entry is marked missing in some rows and otherwise reads once, few, many or a size class.

V gene	J gene	D gene	clone size	CDR3 protein	CDR3 DNA
TRBV20-1	TRBJ1-2	-	few	CSANRGRLGYTF	TGCAGTGCTAATCGGGGGCGTCTCGGCTACACCTTC
TRBV15	TRBJ1-2	-	-	CATGDRRRKYGYTF	TGTGCCACGGGGGACCGACGGAGAAAGTATGGCTACACCTTC
TRBV5-1	TRBJ1-1	-	-	CASSSRLDTEAFF	TGCGCCAGCAGCTCCCGACTGGACACTGAAGCTTTCTTT
TRBV20-1	TRBJ2-7	-	-	CSARKDGYEQYF	TGCAGTGCTAGAAAGGACGGCTACGAGCAGTACTTC
TRBV4-1	TRBJ2-2	TRBD2	-	CASSHAGGPGELFF	TGCGCCAGCAGCCATGCGGGGGGACCCGGGGAGCTGTTTTTT
TRBV5-1	TRBJ2-3	TRBD2	once	CASSPRRLAFGTDTQYF	TGCGCCAGCAGCCCGAGGAGACTAGCCTTCGGCACAGATACGCAGTATTTT
TRBV12-3/TRBV12-4	TRBJ1-1	-	-	CASSLQKNTEAFF	TGTGCCAGCAGTTTGCAGAAGAACACTGAAGCTTTCTTT
TRBV3-1	TRBJ2-5	-	-	CASSQVDVLTQYF	TGTGCCAGCAGCCAAGTCGACGTCTTGACCCAGTACTTC
TRBV12-3/TRBV12-4	TRBJ2-3	-	-	CASSLSRLSTDTQYF	TGTGCCAGCAGTTTATCCCGCCTCAGCACAGATACGCAGTATTTT
TRBV5-1	TRBJ2-5	TRBD1	many	CASSWGTGEETQYF	TGCGCCAGCAGCTGGGGGACAGGAGAAGAGACCCAGTACTTC
TRBV29-1	TRBJ2-7	TRBD2	few	CSVGASGRAGEQYF	TGCAGCGTTGGGGCTAGCGGGAGGGCAGGCGAGCAGTACTTC
TRBV4-2	TRBJ2-5	TRBD2	few	CASSHVAGGVETQYF	TGTGCCAGCAGCCACGTAGCGGGAGGGGTAGAGACCCAGTACTTC
TRBV4-1	TRBJ1-2	TRBD1	many	CASSQVQGADGYTF	TGCGCCAGCAGCCAAGTACAGGGGGCGGATGGCTACACCTTC
TRBV18	TRBJ2-7	-	-	CASSEGVKPYEQYF	TGTGCCAGCTCGGAGGGGGTAAAACCCTACGAGCAGTACTTC
TRBV2	TRBJ2-5	TRBD1	few	CASRDRGQETQYF	TGTGCCAGCAGGGACAGGGGGCAAGAGACCCAGTACTTC
TRBV7-2	TRBJ2-1	-	many	CASSLTAVSYNEQFF	TGTGCCAGCAGCTTGACGGCGGTTTCCTACAATGAGCAGTTCTTC
TRBV7-9	TRBJ1-1	-	-	CASHPDRLNTEPFF	TGTGCCAGTCACCCTGACAGGTTGAACACTGAACCTTTCTTT
TRBV5-6	TRBJ2-6	TRBD2	-	CATKRTSVTGANVLTF	TGTGCCACCAAACGGACTAGTGTAACTGGGGCCAACGTCCTGACTTTC
TRBV6-5	TRBJ2-1	-	-	CASSYAGTRNEQFF	TGTGCCAGCAGTTACGCTGGGACGCGGAATGAGCAGTTCTTC
TRBV18	TRBJ2-5	TRBD1	-	CASSPSILRDRYQETQYF	TGTGCCAGCTCACCCTCAATTCTCCGGGACAGGTACCAAGAGACCCAGTACTTC
TRBV5-1	TRBJ2-3	-	-	CASSGGPAGTDTQYF	TGCGCCAGCAGCGGCGGACCTGCGGGCACAGATACGCAGTATTTT
TRBV6-1	TRBJ2-3	TRBD1	-	CASSLDRGVNTQYF	TGTGCCAGCAGCCTGGACAGGGGTGTTAATACGCAGTATTTT
TRBV7-9	TRBJ2-2	-	-	CASSLNFYTGELFF	TGTGCCAGCAGCTTAAATTTCTACACCGGGGAGCTGTTTTTT
TRBV3-1	TRBJ2-1	-	-	CASSQDLGGLYNEQFF	TGTGCCAGCAGCCAAGATTTGGGGGGGCTTTACAATGAGCAGTTCTTC
TRBV4-1	TRBJ1-5	-	few	CASSQESRGNQPQHF	TGCGCCAGCAGCCAAGAGTCCAGGGGCAATCAGCCCCAGCATTTT
TRBV7-9	TRBJ2-7	TRBD1	few	CASSLADRALYEQYF	TGTGCCAGCAGCTTGGCAGACAGGGCTCTTTACGAGCAGTACTTC
TRBV11-1	TRBJ2-5	-	few	CASSLAQGETQYF	TGTGCCAGCAGCTTAGCCCAGGGAGAGACCCAGTACTTC
TRBV20-1	TRBJ2-7	-	few	CSARLNSYEQYF	TGCAGTGCTAGACTAAATTCCTACGAGCAGTACTTC
TRBV9	TRBJ2-3	TRBD2	few	CASSPWTSGPEGGDTQYF	TGTGCCAGCAGCCCTTGGACTAGCGGGCCCGAGGGAGGAGATACGCAGTATTTT
TRBV12-3/TRBV12-4	TRBJ2-1	TRBD1	-	CASSTPTGGVLYNEQFF	TGTGCCAGCAGTACCCCTACAGGGGGAGTCCTCTACAATGAGCAGTTCTTC
TRBV20-1	TRBJ1-5	TRBD1	-	CSADPGQGGWGPQHF	TGCAGTGCCGACCCGGGACAGGGAGGGTGGGGGCCCCAGCATTTT
TRBV5-5	TRBJ2-3	TRBD1	-	CASSLDRVDTDTQYF	TGTGCCAGCAGCTTAGACAGGGTGGACACAGATACGCAGTATTTT
TRBV18	TRBJ2-1	TRBD2	-	CASSPGLAGGEFF	TGTGCCAGCTCACCGGGACTAGCGGGAGGTGAGTTCTTC
TRBV25-1	TRBJ1-1	TRBD1	once	CASSKNRGRATEAFF	TGTGCCAGCAGTAAAAACAGGGGGCGGGCCACTGAAGCTTTCTTT
TRBV10-3	TRBJ2-5	-	many	CAITQAWGETQYF	TGTGCCATCACCCAAGCTTGGGGAGAGACCCAGTACTTC
TRBV14	TRBJ2-5	TRBD2	-	CASSQEGLASQETQHF	TGTGCCAGCAGCCAAGAAGGACTAGCCTCCCAAGAGACCCAGCACTTC
TRBV5-1	TRBJ1-6	TRBD1	-	CASSRGQGTYNSPLHF	TGCGCCAGCAGCCGCGGACAGGGGACATATAATTCACCCCTCCACTTT
TRBV20-1	TRBJ2-2	TRBD2	-	CSARGLAGVPGELFF	TGCAGTGCTAGAGGTCTAGCGGGAGTTCCCGGGGAGCTGTTTTTT
TRBV6-2/TRBV6-3	TRBJ1-2	-	few	CASSYQRYGYTF	TGTGCCAGCAGTTACCAGCGCTATGGCTACACCTTC
TRBV7-9	TRBJ2-5	-	few	CASSLSVRLIFQETQYF	TGTGCCAGCAGCTTATCGGTCCGATTAATTTTCCAAGAGACCCAGTACTTC
TRBV12-3/TRBV12-4	TRBJ2-7	-	-	CASSHIEARAYEQYF	TGTGCCAGCAGCCATATCGAAGCGCGAGCCTACGAGCAGTACTTC
TRBV20-1	TRBJ2-5	TRBD2	-	CSPFRGRDETQYF	TGCAGCCCTTTCCGCGGGAGGGATGAGACCCAGTACTTC
TRBV5-6	TRBJ2-3	-	-	CASSSTTQGDTQYF	TGTGCCAGCAGCTCTACCACCCAAGGAGATACGCAGTATTTT
TRBV7-9	TRBJ2-3	TRBD2	-	CASSLASGSPDTQYF	TGTGCCAGCAGCTTAGCTAGCGGGAGCCCAGATACGCAGTATTTT
TRBV20-1	TRBJ2-3	-	few	CSASRGDWDTQYF	TGCAGTGCTAGCAGGGGGGATTGGGATACGCAGTATTTT
TRBV5-1	TRBJ2-2	TRBD2	-	CASSLARLAGDTGELFF	TGCGCCAGCAGCTTGGCCAGGCTAGCGGGAGACACCGGGGAGCTGTTTTTT
TRBV11-1	TRBJ1-2	TRBD1	-	CASSLTPRQGYGYTF	TGTGCCAGCAGCCTGACCCCTCGACAGGGCTATGGCTACACCTTC
TRBV5-6	TRBJ2-5	TRBD2	-	CASSLHRTSPTQETQYF	TGTGCCAGCAGCTTGCATCGGACTAGCCCTACTCAAGAGACCCAGTACTTC
TRBV5-1	TRBJ2-1	TRBD1	-	CASSPMIWGTKGTVSYNEQFF	TGCGCCAGCAGCCCCATGATATGGGGCACCAAAGGGACAGTCTCCTACAATGAGCAGTTCTTC
TRBV9	TRBJ1-2	TRBD1	few	CASSTYRGDGYGYTF	TGTGCCAGCAGCACCTACAGGGGAGACGGCTATGGCTACACCTTC
TRBV12-3/TRBV12-4	TRBJ2-5	TRBD1	-	CASTLGTGLHQETQYF	TGTGCCAGCACCCTAGGGACAGGGTTACACCAAGAGACCCAGTACTTC
TRBV20-1	TRBJ2-2	TRBD1	-	CSARAADRGQTGELFF	TGCAGTGCTAGGGCGGCCGACAGGGGGCAAACCGGGGAGCTGTTTTTT
TRBV15	TRBJ2-7	-	-	CATSRGHRELGYEQYF	TGTGCCACCAGCAGAGGCCACAGGGAATTGGGCTACGAGCAGTACTTC